The 19 T cell receptor beta chains below all came from one sample that was sequenced in a study of preoperative IRX-2 immunotherapy in early breast cancer. Sequencing was performed with immunoSEQ multiplex PCR; in TCRdb, only in-frame clones are kept and a portion is missing. The sample comprises about 6,000 clones, around 64% of which are singletons, and around 10% rests with the top ten. Specified treatment: preoperative locoregional IRX-2 cytokine immunotherapy. The sequencing used tumor tissue, collected before IRX-2 immunotherapy. Receptors originate from a human donor with breast cancer.

This clone came up a few times. The chain is built from TRBV19 and TRBJ1-5; 7 nucleotides match TRBD1. The V gene end was trimmed by 2 bases and the J gene end by 0 bases; junction bases not matched to a gene: 13. CDR3 length: 19 amino acids. CDR1 is LNHDA and CDR2 is SQIVND in the germline V gene (reference sequence). The CDR3 DNA sequence: TGTGCCAGTAGTATATGGGGGAGACAGGGCGGAACTAGCAATCAGCCCCAGCATTTT. Its translation: CASSIWGRQGGTSNQPQHF.

V usage is TRBV6-8 and J usage is TRBJ1-2; D might be TRBD1 (6 bases). Germline V lookup: CDR1 MNHGY, CDR2 SAAAGT. The CDR3 runs 15 residues. The ends were cut back, 5 bases at V and 4 bases at J, with 17 bases in the middle. The CDR3: CASSPGLRRGYGYTF. CDR3 sequence (DNA): TGTGCCAGCAGTCCCGGACTGCGCAGGGGCTATGGCTACACCTTC.

By sample fraction, this clone is medium-sized. The chain uses TRBV6-8 and TRBJ2-1; possible D gene TRBD1, 5 bases. The CDR3 contains 14 residues. Germline loops: CDR1 MNHGY, CDR2 SAAAGT. Trimming cost V 5 bases and J 9 bases, with 17 bases left between them. DNA of the CDR3: TGTGCCAGCAGTAAGCCCCCTAAGGACATTGAGCAGTTCTTC. As protein: CASSKPPKDIEQFF.

A few counts support this clone. The chain links TRBV6-8 to TRBJ2-1, with D perhaps TRBD1 (6 bases). The ends were cut back, 0 bases at V and 2 bases at J, with 17 bases in the middle. The CDR3 length is 18 residues. Germline V gene data show CDR1 as MNHGY and CDR2 as SAAAGT. This CDR3 reads CASSYSGQRRATYNEQFF. CDR3 coding DNA: TGTGCCAGCAGTTACTCCGGACAGCGACGAGCCACCTACAATGAGCAGTTCTTC.

This clone was seen a few times. The J gene is TRBJ2-5, the V gene TRBV19, with 7 nucleotides matching TRBD2. The V gene's germline CDR1 is LNHDA and CDR2 SQIVND (reference sequence). Trimming at V came to 0 bases and at J to 5 bases, leaving 6 bases not matched to a gene. CDR3 size: 15 residues. CDR3 coding DNA: TGTGCCAGTAGTATAGAAGCGGGACCCAGGGAGACCCAGTACTTC. This translates into CASSIEAGPRETQYF.

The genes are TRBV6-8 and TRBJ2-7, with 8 nucleotides matching TRBD1. Germline V gene lookup returns CDR1 MNHGY and CDR2 SAAAGT. Trimming took 2 bases from V and 2 from J; bases not matched to a gene: 17. CDR3 length: 19 amino acids. The chain's CDR3 is CASSYLRVRRSDRAYEQYF. In DNA form, the CDR3 reads TGTGCCAGCAGTTACCTTCGGGTAAGACGTTCGGACAGGGCCTACGAGCAGTACTTC.

CDR3 loop: CASRQPGGSSYEQYF. The CDR3 coding sequence is TGTGCCAGCAGACAACCAGGGGGCAGTTCCTACGAGCAGTACTTC. This chain links TRBV6-8 with TRBJ2-7, with 8 bases matching TRBD1. The CDR3 is 15 residues long. Unmatched junction bases numbered 8, after V lost 6 bases and J lost 1 base. Germline V lookup: CDR1 MNHGY, CDR2 SAAAGT.

This clone has a handful of counts. The chain employs TRBV19 and TRBJ1-5; possible D gene TRBD1, 5 bases. V was trimmed by 2 bases and J by 4 bases, leaving 9 bases between them. Per the germline V gene, CDR1 is LNHDA and CDR2 is SQIVND (reference sequence). The CDR3 runs 14 residues. The CDR3 bases are TGTGCCAGTAGTATATCCCCAGGGAATCAGCCCCAGCATTTT. It is translated as CASSISPGNQPQHF.

The chain recombines TRBV18 with TRBJ2-1, with 11 bases aligning to TRBD2. The CDR3 is 17 residues long. The germline CDR1 and CDR2 sequences are KGHSH and LQKENI. The trim removed 3 bases at V and 10 bases at J, leaving 14 bases unmatched. CDR3 region: CASSPAQASGRKREQFF. For the CDR3, the DNA is TGTGCCAGCTCACCCGCCCAGGCTAGCGGGAGGAAGAGGGAGCAGTTCTTC. The whole variable domain, filled in from reference TRBV18 and TRBJ2-1, reads NAGVMQNPRHLVRRRGQEARLRCSPMKGHSHVYWYRQLPEEGLKFMVYLQKENIIDESGMPKERFSAEFPKEGPSILRIQQVVRGDSAAYFCASSPAQASGRKREQFFGPGTRLTVL.

The V call is TRBV6-8, the J call TRBJ2-7; D gene uncertain. This CDR3 is 12 amino acids long. Germline values: CDR1 MNHGY, CDR2 SAAAGT. V gave up 9 bases and J gave up 3 bases, with 12 bases separating them. The CDR3 protein is CASKRSSYEQYF. As DNA, the CDR3 is TGTGCCAGTAAAAGGTCCAGCTACGAGCAGTACTTC.

J is TRBJ1-5 and V is TRBV4-1; tentative D call: TRBD1 (5 bases). This CDR3 is built from 17 residues. Germline V gene lookup returns CDR1 MGHRA and CDR2 YSYEKL. The V gene lost 0 bases and the J gene lost 1 base, with 13 bases spanning the gap. The CDR3 nucleotides read TGCGCCAGCAGCCAAGATCGGGGGGTTATGAGCAATCAGCCCCAGCATTTT. As protein: CASSQDRGVMSNQPQHF.

The chain uses TRBV15 and TRBJ2-6; D unclear. The CDR3 runs 17 residues. Germline values: CDR1 LNHNV, CDR2 YYDKDF (reference sequence). V lost 3 bases and J 0 bases, leaving 12 bases between the germline ends. Here the CDR3 DNA reads TGTGCCACCAGCAGGGGCCTGGAAAACTCTGGGGCCAACGTCCTGACTTTC. Amino acid sequence: CATSRGLENSGANVLTF.

V gene TRBV6-8 combines with J gene TRBJ2-2; TRBD2 agrees at 7 bases. CDR1 and CDR2 from the germline V gene are MNHGY and SAAAGT. CDR3 length: 16 amino acids. V gave up 2 bases and J gave up 3 bases; unmatched junction bases: 6. CDR3 protein: CASSYRERGHTGELFF. The CDR3 DNA sequence: TGTGCCAGCAGTTACCGGGAGCGGGGACACACCGGGGAGCTGTTTTTT.

This chain uses TRBV11-3 with TRBJ2-5; D is possibly TRBD2 (7 bases). Germline loops: CDR1 SGHNT, CDR2 YENEEA. CDR3 size: 15 residues. V lost 3 bases and J 4 bases, leaving 15 bases between the germline ends. The DNA of the CDR3 is TGTGCCAGCAGCTTGTGGGGGGGCGGGTTAGAGACCCAGTACTTC. Amino acids: CASSLWGGGLETQYF.

The chain links TRBV6-4 to TRBJ2-7; possibly TRBD1 or TRBD2 for D (6 bases each). The CDR3 covers 13 residues. V lost 7 bases and J lost 3, with 13 bases in between. From germline, CDR1 is MRHNA and CDR2 SNTAGT. The CDR3, as DNA: TGTGCCAGCATAGGGGGGTCCCTCTACGAGCAGTACTTC. Amino acids: CASIGGSLYEQYF.

The rearrangement joins TRBV28 to TRBJ2-7, with 9 bases aligning to TRBD1. Looked up from germline, CDR1 is MDHEN and CDR2 is SYDVKM. The CDR3 consists of 13 residues. The J segment lost 4 bases and the V segment lost 6 bases, leaving 4 bases of the junction unmatched. The CDR3 here is CASSRGQGYEQYF. The CDR3 DNA sequence: TGTGCCAGCAGCCGAGGACAGGGGTACGAGCAGTACTTC.

This clone has only a few counts. The rearrangement links TRBV19 to TRBJ2-7; 14 bases align to TRBD2. Germline V gene data show CDR1 as LNHDA and CDR2 as SQIVND (reference sequence). V shed 1 base and J 3 bases; nucleotides not matched to a gene: 8. There are 18 residues in the CDR3. CDR3 in amino acids: CASSIAVPGLAGDYEQYF. The CDR3, as DNA: TGTGCCAGTAGTATAGCAGTACCGGGACTAGCGGGAGACTACGAGCAGTACTTC.

The J gene is TRBJ2-1, the V gene TRBV19, with 10 bases matching TRBD2. The germline V gene has CDR1 LNHDA and CDR2 SQIVND (reference sequence). This CDR3 region has 15 residues. The V and J ends lost 6 bases and 6 bases, in that order; junction bases with no gene match: 8. The DNA of the CDR3 is TGTGCCAGTAGCCAAACTAGCGGGAAACCCAATGAGCAGTTCTTC. Translated, it gives CASSQTSGKPNEQFF.

The chain carries TRBV6-8 and TRBJ2-2, with D perhaps matching TRBD2 (5 bases). The CDR3 has 16 residues. V lost 10 bases and J lost 0, with 18 bases in between. The germline gives CDR1 MNHGY, CDR2 SAAAGT. In DNA, the CDR3 is TGTGCCACCCTGTTCGGACTGGACGCGAACACCGGGGAGCTGTTTTTT. Translated, it gives CATLFGLDANTGELFF.